This T cell receptor beta chain was found in a study of beta chain features in type 1 diabetes (dated 2018 in TCRdb). For the wider study: No differences in mean age, gender distribution, total cell number or subset yield were found between patients and healthy donors. Whereas all 30 or so donors provided naive and central memory subsets, regulatory and stem cell-like memory subsets were isolated from just 8 patients and roughly eight healthy donors. A total of over 90,000,000 sorted cells were examined across all samples, and a strong correlation was observed between cell number per subset and RNA yield. In the study, TCRB repertoires of sorted circulating CD4+ T cell subsets from recently diagnosed type 1 diabetes patients were compared with those of matched healthy donors. Overall study outcomes, separate from this receptor: Naive, central memory and regulatory TCRB repertoires appeared more similar among patients than among healthy donors. In all four CD4+ subsets, TCRB CDR3 length was moderately but significantly shorter in type 1 diabetes patients. Sequencing cDNA rather than genomic DNA could over-represent highly expressing activated cells, although activation and CD3 levels did not differ between groups. Only small numbers of individuals were included in the HLA sub-analyses, which left unresolved whether HLA type had any influence on TCRB rearrangement. Fewer insertions and more nucleotide deletions at VDJ recombination sites were observed in patients with type 1 diabetes, implying thymic rearrangement abnormalities. Shorter templates might be favored by PCR, yet because patient and control samples were amplified and corrected together, any such skew would affect both groups equally.

This clone has more than one count but fewer than ten. What this receptor recognizes is not known. The record has no base qualities; no much larger clone is one base away. The entire amount of isolated RNA was reverse transcribed using the High Capacity cDNA Reverse Transcription Kit, so the sequenced TCRB transcripts were expressed ones. Deep immunoSEQ sequencing was performed on naive, central memory and regulatory T cell samples, with an average of roughly 3.3 million total reads per sample. After sorted cells were lysed in RLT buffer, RNA was extracted with DNase-treated RNeasy Micro or Mini kits, with the choice depending on cell number. To prevent cross-contamination, every cell subset was processed on its own, while patient and healthy donor samples were processed together. TCRB sequences were amplified from cDNA with the immunoSEQ multiplex PCR, producing 87-bp fragments spanning the CDR3 region. The amplicons were sequenced using the Illumina HiSeq platform. Per the source publication's procedure: PCR bias was corrected computationally using synthetic template baselines, and reads within Hamming distance 2 were collapsed, with unmergeable singletons discarded. By aligning reads against IMGT, V, D and J genes, CDR3 length, and insertions or deletions at six rearrangement sites were assigned. Clonotype counts were normalized to sorted cell number within each subset before computing true diversity and Gini coefficients with the tcR R package. The overlap coefficient, calculated on TCRB nucleotide sequences, was used to quantify repertoire sharing. Out-of-frame TCRB sequences from naive cells were analyzed to stand in for the pre-selection repertoire. Entries here come from immuneACCESS through TCRdb and include only in-frame sequences with V and J called. Some clones fail to appear in such tables; in the studies checked, an unresolved V gene covers under half of the shortfall, and the cause of the remainder is unknown. That table furnishes V, J and clone size, whereas the DNA furnished D and trimming. This sample gives around 360,000 clones in total; around 12% of them show up just once. In total, the top ten clones hold 0.01% of the sample.

Including the terminal cysteine and phenylalanine, the CDR3 comprises 15 residues. Only CDR3 DNA is held: 45 bases, read in frame from base 1. After removal of 3 bases from V and 2 bases from J, the junction retains 6 bases not matched to a gene. Sequences KGHSH (CDR1) and LQKENI (CDR2) are obtained from the germline V gene. A single peripheral blood draw of about 120 mL on average was collected from each donor into heparinised tubes. A BD FACSAria II and a panel including CD45RO, CCR7, CD25, CD127, CD95 and CD27 were used to sort naive, central memory, regulatory and stem cell-like memory CD4+ T cells. Purity was above 95% for every sorted population. PBMCs were isolated immediately by Lymphoprep density gradient centrifugation and stained directly without culture. So that batch effects would be minimized, each experiment stained and sorted samples in pairs, pairing one healthy donor with one patient.

Sample: naive CD4+ T cells from blood. This specimen's cell subset or site label, per the study, means: true naive CD4+ T cells. This clonotype was sampled from a woman between 18 and 29 years old with type 1 diabetes. The V and J segments used are TRBV18 and TRBJ1-2, and TRBD1 aligns with 7 junction nucleotides. The DNA is TGTGCCAGCTCACCGGGGACAGACCCAAACTATGGCTACACCTTC. Its translation is CASSPGTDPNYGYTF.